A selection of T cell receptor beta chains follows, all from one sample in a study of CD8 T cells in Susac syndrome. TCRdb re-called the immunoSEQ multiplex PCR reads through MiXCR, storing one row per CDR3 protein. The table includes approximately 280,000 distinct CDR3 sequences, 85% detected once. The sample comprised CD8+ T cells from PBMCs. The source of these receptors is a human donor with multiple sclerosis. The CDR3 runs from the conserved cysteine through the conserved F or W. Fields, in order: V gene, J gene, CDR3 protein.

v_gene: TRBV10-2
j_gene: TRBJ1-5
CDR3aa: CASSDSRTGRQPQHF

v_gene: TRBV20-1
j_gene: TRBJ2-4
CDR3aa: CSARGGGTPLAKNIQYF

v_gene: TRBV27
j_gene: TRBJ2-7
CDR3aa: CASMRRAEEQYF

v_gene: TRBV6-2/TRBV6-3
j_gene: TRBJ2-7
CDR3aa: CASSYDLAGGLDEQYF

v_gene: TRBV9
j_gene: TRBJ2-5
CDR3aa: CASSVEGTASKTQYF

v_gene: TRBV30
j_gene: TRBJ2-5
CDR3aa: CACTTGWGETQYF

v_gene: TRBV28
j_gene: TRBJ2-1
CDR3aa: CASRPPGQGNEQFF

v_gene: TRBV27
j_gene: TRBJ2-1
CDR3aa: CASSLRTASYNEQFF

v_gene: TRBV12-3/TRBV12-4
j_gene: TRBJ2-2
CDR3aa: CASSAEREWYTGELFF

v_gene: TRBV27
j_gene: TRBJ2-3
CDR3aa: CASSWREGRDTQYF

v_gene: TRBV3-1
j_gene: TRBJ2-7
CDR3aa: CASSQVVAAPLREQYF

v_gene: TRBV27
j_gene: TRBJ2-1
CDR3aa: CASSSLDLLYNEQFF

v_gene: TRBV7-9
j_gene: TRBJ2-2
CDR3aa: CASSYSSGRTGELFF

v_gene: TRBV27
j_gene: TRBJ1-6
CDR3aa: CASRVQGSNSPLHF

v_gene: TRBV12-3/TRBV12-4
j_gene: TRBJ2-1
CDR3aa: CASSPPGGRHNEQFF

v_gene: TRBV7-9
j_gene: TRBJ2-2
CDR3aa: CASSPRTGDTGELFF

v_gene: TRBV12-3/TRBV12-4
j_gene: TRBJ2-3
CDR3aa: CASSLGPGPTDTQYF

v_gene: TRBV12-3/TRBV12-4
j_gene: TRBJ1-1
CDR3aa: CASSFEHNTEAFF

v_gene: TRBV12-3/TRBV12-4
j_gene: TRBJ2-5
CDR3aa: CASSIRAAAQYF

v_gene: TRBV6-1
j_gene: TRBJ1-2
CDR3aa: CASSPRDRIKSVYGYTF

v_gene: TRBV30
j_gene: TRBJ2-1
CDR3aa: CACPPGGRCFF

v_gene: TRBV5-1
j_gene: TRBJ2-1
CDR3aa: CASSFDRHEQFF

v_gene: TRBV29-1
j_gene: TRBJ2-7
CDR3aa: CSVVDRLAGLPSYEQYF

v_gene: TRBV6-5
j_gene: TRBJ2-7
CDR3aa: CASSAAGAAYEQYF

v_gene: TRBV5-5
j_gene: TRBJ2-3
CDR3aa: CASSPGHLTDTQYF

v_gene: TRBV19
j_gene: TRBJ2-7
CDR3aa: CASTQRGWKGKGERTYEQYF

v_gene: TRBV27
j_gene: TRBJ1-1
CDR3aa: CASRPPGQNTEAFF

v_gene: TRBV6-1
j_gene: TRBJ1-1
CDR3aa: CASSPRNADGTEAFF

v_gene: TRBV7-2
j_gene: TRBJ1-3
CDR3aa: CASRTGRGSGNTIYF

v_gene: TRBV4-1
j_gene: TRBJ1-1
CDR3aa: CASSNPEGVNTEAFF

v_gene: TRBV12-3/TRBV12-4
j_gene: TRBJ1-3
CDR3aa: CASRGQGKSGNTIYF

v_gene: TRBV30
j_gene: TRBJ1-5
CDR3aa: CAWSKGGNEPQHF

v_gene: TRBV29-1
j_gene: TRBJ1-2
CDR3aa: CSVGIPPYGYTF

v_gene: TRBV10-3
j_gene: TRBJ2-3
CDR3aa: CAISDLAASTDTQYF

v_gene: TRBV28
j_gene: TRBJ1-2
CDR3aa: CASSLGAGYGYTF

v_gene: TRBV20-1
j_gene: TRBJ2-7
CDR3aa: CSARRWASGSYEQYF

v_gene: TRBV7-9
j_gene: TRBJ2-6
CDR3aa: CASRPQGESGANVLTF

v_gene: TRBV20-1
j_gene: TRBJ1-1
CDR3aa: CSATEAFF

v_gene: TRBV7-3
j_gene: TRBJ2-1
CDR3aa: CASNLGGSYNEQFF

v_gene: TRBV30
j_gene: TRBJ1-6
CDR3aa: CAWSAPDRANSPLHF

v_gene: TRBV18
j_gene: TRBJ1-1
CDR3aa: CASSPRGAEAFF

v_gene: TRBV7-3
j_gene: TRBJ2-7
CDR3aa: CASRSDGYEQYF

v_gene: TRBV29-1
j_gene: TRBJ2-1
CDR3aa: CSVGGLAGGSYNEQFF

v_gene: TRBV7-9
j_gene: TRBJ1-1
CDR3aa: CASSRKTDMNTEAFF

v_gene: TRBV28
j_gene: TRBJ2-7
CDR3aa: CASSLIRDRGSYEQYF

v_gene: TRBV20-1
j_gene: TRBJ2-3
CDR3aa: CSARADLSSTDTQYF

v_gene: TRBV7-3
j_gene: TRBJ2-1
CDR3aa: CASSLMSSGRIDEQFF

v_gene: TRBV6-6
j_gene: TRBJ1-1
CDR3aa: CASSYWDSSTEAFF

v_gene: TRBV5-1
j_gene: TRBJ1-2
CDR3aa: CASSLMGASGGYTF

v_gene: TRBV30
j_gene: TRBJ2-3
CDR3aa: CAWSVPDTQYF

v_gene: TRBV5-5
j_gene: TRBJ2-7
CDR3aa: CASSLSSDETYEQYF

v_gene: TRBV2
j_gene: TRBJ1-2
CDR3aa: CALNSGTIYGYTF

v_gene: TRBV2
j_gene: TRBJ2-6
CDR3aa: CASNPEVLSGANVLTF

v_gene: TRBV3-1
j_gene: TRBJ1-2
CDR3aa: CASSHPGTGVYGYTF